At least ten counts were recorded for the clone carrying this T cell receptor (beta chain). Its antigen is unidentified. From the 5' RACE reads, TCRdb called clonotypes with MiXCR, one entry per CDR3 protein. The data hold about 890,000 distinct CDR3 sequences, with more than 9% observed a single time. This specimen comes from a study of identical twins. With 1 base removed from V and 5 bases from J, the gap between germline ends came to 9 bases. The CDR3 has 14 amino acids. The study's findings and limits: Conclusions leaned on cross-sectional statistical analysis and did not track the same donors over time.

This sample also belongs to another study, concerning yellow fever vaccine responses in identical twins.

The chain uses TRBV12-3 or TRBV12-4 and TRBJ2-1; tentatively, D is TRBD2 (5 bases). The sequence was obtained from a woman between 18 and 29 years old in good health. Specimen: PBMCs. CDR3 protein: CASSLGAANNEQFF. The CDR3, as DNA: TGTGCCAGCAGTTTAGGAGCGGCTAACAATGAGCAGTTCTTC.